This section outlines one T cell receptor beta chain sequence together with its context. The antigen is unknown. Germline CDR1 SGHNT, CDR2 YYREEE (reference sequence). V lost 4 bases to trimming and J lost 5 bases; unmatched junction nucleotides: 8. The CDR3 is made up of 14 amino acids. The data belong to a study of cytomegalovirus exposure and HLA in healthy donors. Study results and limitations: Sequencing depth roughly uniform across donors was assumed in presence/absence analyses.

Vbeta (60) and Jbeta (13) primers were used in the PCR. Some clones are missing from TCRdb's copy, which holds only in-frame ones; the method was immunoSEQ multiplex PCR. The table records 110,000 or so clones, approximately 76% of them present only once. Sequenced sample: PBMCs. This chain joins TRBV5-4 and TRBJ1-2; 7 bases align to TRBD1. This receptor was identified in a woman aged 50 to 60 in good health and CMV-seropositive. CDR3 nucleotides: TGTGCCAGCAGCCCCCGGGACAGCTTTTATGGCTACACCTTC. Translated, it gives CASSPRDSFYGYTF.